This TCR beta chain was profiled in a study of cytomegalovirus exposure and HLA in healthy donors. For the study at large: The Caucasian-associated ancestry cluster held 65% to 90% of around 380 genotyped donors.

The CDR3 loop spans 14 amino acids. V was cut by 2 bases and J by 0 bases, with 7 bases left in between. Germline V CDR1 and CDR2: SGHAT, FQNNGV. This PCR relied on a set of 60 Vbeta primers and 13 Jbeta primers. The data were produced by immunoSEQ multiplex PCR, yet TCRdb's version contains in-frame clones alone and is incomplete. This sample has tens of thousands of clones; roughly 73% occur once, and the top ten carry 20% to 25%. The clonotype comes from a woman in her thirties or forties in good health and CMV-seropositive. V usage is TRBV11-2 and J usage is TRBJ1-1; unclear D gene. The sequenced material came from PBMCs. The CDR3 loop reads CASSLRGMNTEAFF. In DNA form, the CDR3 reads TGTGCCAGCAGCTTACGGGGAATGAACACTGAAGCTTTCTTT.